The 19 T cell receptor beta chains reported below all come from one sample, sequenced in a study of vaccination and CD4 T cells after COVID-19. Documented treatment: 10-day PBMC culture with coronavirus spike peptide pools or control peptides (ViraFEST assay). Antigen specificity for these receptors is unknown. At the Johns Hopkins FTIC core, DNA taken from cultured CD4+ T cells was sequenced by way of the Oncomine TCR Beta short-read assay. One entry per CDR3 protein results from TCRdb running MiXCR on the PCR reads. This sample carries under 25,000 distinct CDR3 sequences, roughly 71% of them seen once, and the ten largest clones take under 10%. Sequenced material: CD4+ T cells from blood, cultured in vitro. These receptor sequences come from a human donor who had recovered from COVID-19.

On this clonotype: One end of the junction varies from germline; a read error may be responsible. The genes are TRBV6-5 and TRBJ2-1; TRBD2 matches at 10 bases. From germline, CDR1 is MNHEY and CDR2 SVGAGI. The CDR3 sequence is 13 residues long. The CDR3 reads CASSYSGLAGELF. The CDR3 region has the DNA TGTGCCAGCAGTTACTCCGGGCTAGCGGGAGAACTCTTC.

This rearrangement joins TRBV5-1 to TRBJ1-2; no reliable D call. Germline V gene lookup returns CDR1 SGHRS and CDR2 YFSETQ. This CDR3 has 14 amino acids. Trimming took 0 bases from V and 4 from J, leaving 10 bases between them. CDR3 nucleotide sequence: TGCGCCAGCAGCTTGGAAGGCAGCCTCTATGGCTACACCTTC. Translating it yields CASSLEGSLYGYTF.

The chain employs TRBV20-1 and TRBJ2-2; D remains ambiguous. Germline lookup yields CDR1 DFQATT and CDR2 SNEGSKA (reference sequence). V shed 0 bases and J shed 0 bases, with 14 bases lying between them. The CDR3 is 17 residues long. The CDR3 nucleotides are TGCAGTGCTAGAGACGGGCGGCAGGCCTCGAACACCGGGGAGCTGTTTTTT. Its translation is CSARDGRQASNTGELFF.

CDR3 protein: CASSTVPMNTEAFF. In DNA form, the CDR3 reads TGTGCCAGCAGTACTGTCCCCATGAACACTGAAGCTTTCTTT. The chain combines TRBV7-3 with TRBJ1-1; no reliable D call. The CDR3 runs 14 residues. Trimming stripped 6 bases from V and 0 bases from J, with 11 bases between. Looked up from germline, CDR1 is SGHTA and CDR2 is FQGTGA.

The genes are TRBV5-4 and TRBJ2-7; 10 bases align to TRBD2. V was clipped by 4 bases and J by 0 bases; unmatched bases: 7. This CDR3 has 16 residues. Looked up from germline, CDR1 is SGHNT and CDR2 is YYREEE (reference sequence). The CDR3 DNA sequence: TGTGCCAGCAGCCCAAGGACTAGCGGTTTCTCCTACGAGCAGTACTTC. Its protein product is CASSPRTSGFSYEQYF.

This clonotype appeared once. A much larger clone is a single base away; this may be a read error. The chain combines TRBV19 with TRBJ1-5; the D is unclear. Germline CDR1 reads LNHDA; CDR2 reads SQIVND (reference sequence). The germline V and J ends were trimmed by 3 bases and 8 bases, with 17 bases remaining between them. CDR3 length: 15 residues. The CDR3 here is CASSMVRTRSEPQHF. Here the CDR3 DNA reads TGTGCCAGTAGTATGGTGAGGACTCGGTCGGAGCCCCAGCATTTT.

This sequence joins TRBV19 and TRBJ1-5; a possible D gene is TRBD1 (6 bases). V lost 3 bases and J lost 8, with 14 bases in between. The CDR3 runs to 14 residues. Germline V lookup: CDR1 LNHDA, CDR2 SQIVND (reference sequence). CDR3 residues: CASSIGRGQKPQHF. CDR3 DNA: TGTGCCAGTAGTATCGGGCGAGGACAGAAGCCCCAGCATTTT.

CDR3 amino acids: CASSPTMGSPLHF. DNA of the CDR3: TGTGCCAGCAGTCCCACCATGGGTTCACCCCTCCACTTT. This chain links TRBV27 with TRBJ1-6; D call uncertain. This CDR3 region has 13 residues. Germline loops: CDR1 MNHEY, CDR2 SMNVEV (reference sequence). The germline V and J ends were trimmed by 5 bases and 9 bases, with 11 bases remaining between them.

The CDR3 nucleotides are TGTGCCAGCACTTCGGGGGCCGACCCCAACACCGGGGAGCTGTTTTTT. Translation: CASTSGADPNTGELFF. This chain uses TRBV27 with TRBJ2-2; D assignment may be TRBD1 or TRBD2 (6 bases each). CDR1 MNHEY and CDR2 SMNVEV come from the germline V gene (reference sequence). The V end was cut by 7 bases, the J end by 2 bases, with 17 bases between. The CDR3 contains 16 residues.

This clonotype was detected a few times. CDR3 in amino acids: CASTRTGGYGYTF. CDR3 nucleotides: TGTGCCAGCACTCGGACAGGGGGCTATGGCTACACCTTC. V is TRBV6-2 or TRBV6-3 and J is TRBJ1-2; 10 bases are a match to TRBD1. From germline, CDR1 is MNHEY and CDR2 SVGEGT. V lost 7 bases and J lost 4; bases outside the gene matches: 3. This CDR3 is 13 amino acids long.

The chain couples TRBV6-1 to TRBJ2-1; 9 positions agree with TRBD2. V lost 6 bases, J lost 9 bases, and 15 bases stayed unmatched. Per germline, CDR1 MNHNS and CDR2 SASEGT. CDR3 length: 16 amino acids. CDR3 residues: CASRIGAGGPPGEQFF. CDR3 sequence (DNA): TGTGCCAGCAGAATTGGGGCGGGAGGGCCACCCGGTGAGCAGTTCTTC.

The rearrangement joins TRBV12-3 or TRBV12-4 to TRBJ1-2; D is unresolved. V was shortened by 3 bases and J by 8 bases, with 10 bases between the two germline ends. CDR3 size: 12 residues. The CDR3 DNA follows: TGTGCCAGCAGTTTGGAGAATGGCGGCTACACCTTC. This codes for CASSLENGGYTF.

V and J are TRBV19 and TRBJ1-1; D is ambiguous. V lost 7 bases, J lost 10 bases, and 10 bases lay in between. This CDR3 has 10 residues. Germline V gene lookup returns CDR1 LNHDA and CDR2 SQIVND (reference sequence). The CDR3 loop reads CASISRRAFF. Here the CDR3 DNA reads TGTGCCAGTATATCGAGGAGAGCTTTCTTT.

The chain links TRBV12-3 or TRBV12-4 to TRBJ1-5, with TRBD1 as a possible D gene (5 bases). The CDR3 loop spans 14 amino acids. V gave up 3 bases and J gave up 4 bases, with 10 bases separating them. This CDR3 is CASSFFRTNQPQHF. Here the CDR3 DNA reads TGTGCCAGCAGTTTTTTCCGGACAAATCAGCCCCAGCATTTT.

The chain recombines TRBV7-2 with TRBJ2-5; 8 bases are shared with TRBD2. Trimming took 5 bases from V and 2 from J; bases not matched to a gene: 7. The CDR3 length is 15 residues. From germline, CDR1 is SGHTA and CDR2 FQGNSA. CDR3 coding DNA: TGTGCCAGCAGCCCGGGAGGGCTGGGGCAAGAGACCCAGTACTTC. It specifies CASSPGGLGQETQYF.

Only a few counts were recorded for this clonotype. The rearrangement links TRBV15 to TRBJ1-6, with D possibly being TRBD1 (6 bases). Trimming stripped 0 bases from V and 9 bases from J, with 21 bases between. Germline V gene sequence: CDR1 LNHNV, CDR2 YYDKDF (reference sequence). This CDR3 comprises 18 residues. The CDR3 spells CATSRDALDSLFGSPLHF. The CDR3 DNA sequence: TGTGCCACCAGCAGAGACGCCTTGGACAGTTTATTCGGTTCACCCCTCCACTTT.

This chain uses TRBV10-1 with TRBJ2-3, with 14 positions matching TRBD2. The V gene's germline CDR1 is WNHNN and CDR2 SYGVQD (reference sequence). V shed 6 bases and J 3 bases; nucleotides not matched to a gene: 8. The CDR3 runs 17 residues. CDR3 residues: CASRGGLAGVWTDTQYF. The CDR3 nucleotides are TGCGCCAGCAGGGGGGGACTAGCGGGAGTCTGGACAGATACGCAGTATTTT.

The chain couples TRBV28 to TRBJ2-2; TRBD1 matches 7 bases. V was pared by 5 bases and J by 9 bases, with 12 bases of the junction left unmatched. This CDR3 comprises 15 residues. Germline values: CDR1 MDHEN, CDR2 SYDVKM. CDR3 amino acids: CASSKPGTEKRELFF. The CDR3 DNA reads as TGTGCCAGCAGTAAACCTGGGACAGAGAAAAGGGAGCTGTTTTTT.

CDR3: CASSRRGEKDDYTF. The CDR3 nucleotides are TGTGCCAGCTCACGACGGGGAGAGAAGGATGACTACACCTTC. V and J are TRBV18 and TRBJ1-2, with D unclear. The CDR3 consists of 14 residues. Germline assignment: CDR1 KGHSH and CDR2 LQKENI. V was trimmed by 4 bases and J by 10 bases, leaving 19 bases between them.